This T cell receptor beta chain was found in a study of T cells after posttransplantation cyclophosphamide. Points from the study as a whole: Later post-transplant blood repertoires were often dominated by donor CD8+ memory clones. Skin or GI-infiltrating T cells shared few TRB sequences with blood.

The related graft donor's blood sample was taken on the day of bone marrow donation. The V segment lost 2 bases and the J segment 4 bases; nucleotides outside the gene matches: 5. This CDR3 has 15 residues. Germline lookup yields CDR1 SGHTA and CDR2 FQGTGA. Using immunoSEQ multiplex PCR, the repertoire was profiled, and TCRdb retains in-frame clones only, with some absent. Observed in the sample are 35,000 to 45,000 clones, none of them singletons. This clone was detected a few times. The antigen is not known. The gene calls are TRBV7-3 and TRBJ2-1; 7 nucleotides agree with TRBD2. The sample comprised PBMCs. This sequence was found in a man aged 40-49 years in good health, CMV-negative, and a related stem cell transplant donor. The CDR3 DNA reads as TGTGCCAGCAGCTTATGGCTAGCGGATTACAATGAGCAGTTCTTC. It yields the protein CASSLWLADYNEQFF.